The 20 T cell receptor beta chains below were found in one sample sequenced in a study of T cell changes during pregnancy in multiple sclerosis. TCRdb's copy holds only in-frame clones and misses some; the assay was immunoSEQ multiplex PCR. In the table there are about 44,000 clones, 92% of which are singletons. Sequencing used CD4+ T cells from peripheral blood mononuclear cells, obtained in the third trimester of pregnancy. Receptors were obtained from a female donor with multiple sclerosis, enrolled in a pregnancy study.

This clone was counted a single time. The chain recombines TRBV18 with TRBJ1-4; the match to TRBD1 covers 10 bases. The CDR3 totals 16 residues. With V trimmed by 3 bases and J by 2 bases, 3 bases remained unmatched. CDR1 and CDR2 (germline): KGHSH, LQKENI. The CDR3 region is CASSPDRGATNEKLFF. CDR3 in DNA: TGTGCCAGCTCACCGGACAGGGGGGCCACTAATGAAAAACTGTTTTTT.

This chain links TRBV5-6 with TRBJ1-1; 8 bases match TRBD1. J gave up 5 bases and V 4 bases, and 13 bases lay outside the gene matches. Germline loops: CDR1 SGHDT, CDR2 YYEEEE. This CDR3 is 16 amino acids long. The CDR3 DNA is TGTGCCAGCAGCCGCCGGACAGGGAGAGAACTTACTGAAGCTTTCTTT. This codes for CASSRRTGRELTEAFF.

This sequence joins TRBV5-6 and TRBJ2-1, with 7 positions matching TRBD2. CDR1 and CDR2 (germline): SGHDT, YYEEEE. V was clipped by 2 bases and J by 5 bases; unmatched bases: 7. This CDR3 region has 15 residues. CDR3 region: CASSLYATSHNEQFF. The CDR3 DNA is TGTGCCAGCAGCTTATATGCGACTAGCCACAATGAGCAGTTCTTC. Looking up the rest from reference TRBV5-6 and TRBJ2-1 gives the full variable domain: DAGVTQSPTHLIKTRGQQVTLRCSPKSGHDTVSWYQQALGQGPQFIFQYYEEEERQRGNFPDRFSGHQFPNYSSELNVNALLLGDSALYLCASSLYATSHNEQFFGPGTRLTVL.

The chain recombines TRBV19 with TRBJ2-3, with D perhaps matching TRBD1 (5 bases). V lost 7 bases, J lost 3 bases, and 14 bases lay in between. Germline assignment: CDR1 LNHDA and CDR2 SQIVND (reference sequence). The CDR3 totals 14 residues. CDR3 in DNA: TGTGCCAGTACGGCAGGGCCACTGACAGATACGCAGTATTTT. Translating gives CASTAGPLTDTQYF.

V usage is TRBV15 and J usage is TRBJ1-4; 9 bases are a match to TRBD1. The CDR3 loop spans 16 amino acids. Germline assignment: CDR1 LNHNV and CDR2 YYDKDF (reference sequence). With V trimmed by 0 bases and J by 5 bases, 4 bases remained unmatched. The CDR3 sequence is CATSRDMGQGNEKLFF. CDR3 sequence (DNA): TGTGCCACCAGCAGAGATATGGGACAGGGCAATGAAAAACTGTTTTTT.

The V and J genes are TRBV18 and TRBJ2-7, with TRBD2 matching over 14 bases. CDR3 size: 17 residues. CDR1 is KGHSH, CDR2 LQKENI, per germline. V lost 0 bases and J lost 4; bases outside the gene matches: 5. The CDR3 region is CASSPPGLAGVGYEQYF. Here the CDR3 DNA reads TGTGCCAGCTCACCACCGGGACTAGCGGGAGTGGGGTACGAGCAGTACTTC.

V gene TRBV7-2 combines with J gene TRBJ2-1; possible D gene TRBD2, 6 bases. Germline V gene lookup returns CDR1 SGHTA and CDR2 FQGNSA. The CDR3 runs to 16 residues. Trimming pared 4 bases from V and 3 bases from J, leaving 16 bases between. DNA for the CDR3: TGTGCCAGCAGCTCCTCAGGAGGGAGTCGCTACAATGAGCAGTTCTTC. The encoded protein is CASSSSGGSRYNEQFF.

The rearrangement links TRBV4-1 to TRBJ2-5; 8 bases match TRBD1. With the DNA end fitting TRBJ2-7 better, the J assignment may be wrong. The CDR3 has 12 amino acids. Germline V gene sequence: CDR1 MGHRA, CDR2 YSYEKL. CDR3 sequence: CASRFTGGEQYF. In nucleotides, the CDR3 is TGCGCCAGCAGGTTTACAGGGGGCGAGCAGTACTTC.

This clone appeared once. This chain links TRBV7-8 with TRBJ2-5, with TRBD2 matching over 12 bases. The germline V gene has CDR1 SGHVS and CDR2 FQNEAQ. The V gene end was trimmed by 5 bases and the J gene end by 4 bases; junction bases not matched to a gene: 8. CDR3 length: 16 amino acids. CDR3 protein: CASSPRTSGKGETQYF. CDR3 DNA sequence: TGTGCCAGCAGCCCCCGGACTAGCGGGAAAGGAGAGACCCAGTACTTC. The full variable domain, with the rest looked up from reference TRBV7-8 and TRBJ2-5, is GAGVSQSPRYKVAKRGQDVALRCDPISGHVSLFWYQQALGQGPEFLTYFQNEAQLDKSGLPSDRFFAERPEGSVSTLKIQRTQQEDSAVYLCASSPRTSGKGETQYFGPGTRLLVL.

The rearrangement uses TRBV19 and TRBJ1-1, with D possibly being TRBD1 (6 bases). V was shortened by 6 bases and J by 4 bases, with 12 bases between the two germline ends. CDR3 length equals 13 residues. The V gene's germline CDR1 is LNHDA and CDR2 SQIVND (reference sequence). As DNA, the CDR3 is TGTGCCAGTAGCTCGACAGGTATCACTGAAGCTTTCTTT. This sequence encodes CASSSTGITEAFF.

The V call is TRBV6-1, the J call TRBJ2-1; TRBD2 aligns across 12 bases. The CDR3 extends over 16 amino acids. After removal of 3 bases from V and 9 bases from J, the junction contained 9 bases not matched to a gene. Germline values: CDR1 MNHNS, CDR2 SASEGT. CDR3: CASSDIWTSGTSEQFF. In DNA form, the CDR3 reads TGTGCCAGCAGTGACATATGGACTAGCGGGACTAGTGAGCAGTTCTTC.

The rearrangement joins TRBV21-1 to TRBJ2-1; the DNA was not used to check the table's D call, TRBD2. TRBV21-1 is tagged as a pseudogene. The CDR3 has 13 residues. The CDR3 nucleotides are TGTGCCAGAGGACTAGCGGACTACAATGAGCAGTTCTTC. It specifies CARGLADYNEQFF.

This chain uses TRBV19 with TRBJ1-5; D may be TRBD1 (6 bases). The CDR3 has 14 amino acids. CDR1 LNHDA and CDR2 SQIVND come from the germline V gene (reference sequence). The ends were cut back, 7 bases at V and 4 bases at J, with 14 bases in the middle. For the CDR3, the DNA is TGTGCCAGTACGTACAGGGCGGCGAATCAGCCCCAGCATTTT. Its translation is CASTYRAANQPQHF.

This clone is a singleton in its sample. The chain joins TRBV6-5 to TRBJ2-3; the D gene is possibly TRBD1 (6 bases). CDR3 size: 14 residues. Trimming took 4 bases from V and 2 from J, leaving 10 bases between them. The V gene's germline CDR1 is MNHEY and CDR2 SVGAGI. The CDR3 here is CASSLTGYTDTQYF. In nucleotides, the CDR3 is TGTGCCAGCAGTTTGACAGGATACACAGATACGCAGTATTTT.

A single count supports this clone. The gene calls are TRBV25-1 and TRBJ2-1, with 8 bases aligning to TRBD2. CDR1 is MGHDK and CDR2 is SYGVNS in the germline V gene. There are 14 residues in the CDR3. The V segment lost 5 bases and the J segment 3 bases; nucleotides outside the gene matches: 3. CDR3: CASSSGGDYNEQFF. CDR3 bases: TGTGCCAGCAGTTCCGGGGGGGACTACAATGAGCAGTTCTTC.

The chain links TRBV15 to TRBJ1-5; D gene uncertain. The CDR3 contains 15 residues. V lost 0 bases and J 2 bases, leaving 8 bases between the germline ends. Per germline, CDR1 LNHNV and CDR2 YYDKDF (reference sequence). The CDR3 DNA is TGTGCCACCAGCAGAGATCATGGAGGCAATCAGCCCCAGCATTTT. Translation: CATSRDHGGNQPQHF. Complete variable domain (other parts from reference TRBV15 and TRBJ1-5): DAMVIQNPRYQVTQFGKPVTLSCSQTLNHNVMYWYQQKSSQAPKLLFHYYDKDFNNEADTPDNFQSRRPNTSFCFLDIRSPGLGDTAMYLCATSRDHGGNQPQHFGDGTRLSIL.

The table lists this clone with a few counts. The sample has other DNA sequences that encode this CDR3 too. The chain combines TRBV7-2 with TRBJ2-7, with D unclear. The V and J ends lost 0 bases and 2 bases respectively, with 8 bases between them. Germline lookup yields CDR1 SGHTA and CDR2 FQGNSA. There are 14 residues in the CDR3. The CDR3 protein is CASSLALSAYEQYF. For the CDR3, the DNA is TGTGCCAGCAGCTTAGCTTTGTCAGCCTACGAGCAGTACTTC.

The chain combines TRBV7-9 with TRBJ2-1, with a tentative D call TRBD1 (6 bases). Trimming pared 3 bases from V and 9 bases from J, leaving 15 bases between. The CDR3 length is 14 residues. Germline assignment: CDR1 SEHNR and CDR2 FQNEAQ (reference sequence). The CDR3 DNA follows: TGTGCCAGCAGCTTCACGGGACACTATAGTGAGCAGTTCTTC. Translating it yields CASSFTGHYSEQFF.

CDR3 coding DNA: TGTGCCAGCAGCGACCTCAAGACAGGGGGCGCCTCCGGGGAGCTGTTTTTT. This translates into CASSDLKTGGASGELFF. The chain has TRBV9 and TRBJ2-2; TRBD1 aligns across 10 bases. Trimming took 3 bases from V and 6 from J; bases not matched to a gene: 11. Germline V gene lookup returns CDR1 SGDLS and CDR2 YYNGEE. CDR3 length equals 17 residues. Full variable domain (rest looked up from reference TRBV9 and TRBJ2-2): DSGVTQTPKHLITATGQRVTLRCSPRSGDLSVYWYQQSLDQGLQFLIQYYNGEERAKGNILERFSAQQFPDLHSELNLSSLELGDSALYFCASSDLKTGGASGELFFGEGSRLTVL.

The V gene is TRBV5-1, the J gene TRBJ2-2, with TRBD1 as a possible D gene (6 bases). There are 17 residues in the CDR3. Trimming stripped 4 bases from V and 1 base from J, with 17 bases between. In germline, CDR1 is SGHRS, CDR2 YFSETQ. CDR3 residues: CASSPQQGLRNTGELFF. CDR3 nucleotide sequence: TGCGCCAGCAGCCCCCAACAGGGCCTTAGGAACACCGGGGAGCTGTTTTTT.